Sequencing of this T cell receptor (beta chain) was carried out in a study of blood T cell repertoires in COVID-19. At the level of the study: The United States, Italy and Spain provided the acute and convalescent COVID-19 samples. T cells, B-cell-depleted T cells, or PBMCs supplied cDNA or gDNA.

Trimming removed 5 bases from V and 3 bases from J, with 23 bases in between. The CDR3 length is 18 residues. Germline lookup yields CDR1 SGHVS and CDR2 FQNEAQ. In the original analysis: How many nucleated cells were present was estimated from reference gene primer amplification. Clones were sequenced by immunoSEQ multiplex PCR, and TCRdb holds only the in-frame ones, with some missing. The V and J calls and clone size were taken over from that table, and D and trimming were inferred from the DNA. The sample lists approximately 220,000 clones; approximately 90% were seen once. V gene TRBV7-8 combines with J gene TRBJ1-5; D not resolved. The source of this sequence is a middle-aged man with acute or convalescent COVID-19. Sequenced: peripheral blood. The CDR3 bases are TGTGCCAGCAGCCCCCCCGGAGGTGCAGCGCTCTACAATCAGCCCCAGCATTTT. The encoded protein is CASSPPGGAALYNQPQHF. The variable domain in full, completed from reference TRBV7-8 and TRBJ1-5, reads GAGVSQSPRYKVAKRGQDVALRCDPISGHVSLFWYQQALGQGPEFLTYFQNEAQLDKSGLPSDRFFAERPEGSVSTLKIQRTQQEDSAVYLCASSPPGGAALYNQPQHFGDGTRLSIL.